Shown below are 30 T cell receptor beta chains from a single sample sequenced in a study of T cell responses to AZD1222 COVID-19 vaccine. Sequencing used immunoSEQ multiplex PCR; TCRdb keeps in-frame clones, though not all of them. In the table there are about 120,000 clones, approximately 90% of which are singletons. Sequences were derived from peripheral blood, sampled on day 0 of AZD1222 vaccination. The source of these receptors is an adult in good health.

The V call is TRBV7-9, the J call TRBJ2-3, with 10 bases aligning to TRBD1. There are 15 residues in the CDR3. Germline trimming cut 4 bases from V and 8 bases from J; bases unmatched to any gene: 9. Germline V gives CDR1 SEHNR, CDR2 FQNEAQ (reference sequence). CDR3: CASSYRQGARGTQYF. The CDR3 coding sequence is TGTGCCAGCAGCTACCGACAGGGGGCTCGGGGTACGCAGTATTTT.

The gene calls are TRBV11-2 and TRBJ1-1, with TRBD1 as a possible D gene (5 bases). There are 15 residues in the CDR3. V lost 2 bases and J lost 2, with 12 bases in between. The V gene's germline CDR1 is SGHAT and CDR2 FQNNGV. CDR3 DNA sequence: TGTGCCAGCAGCTTACGGGCACAGGTTAACACTGAAGCTTTCTTT. This encodes CASSLRAQVNTEAFF.

The chain couples TRBV7-2 to TRBJ2-3, with 13 nucleotides matching TRBD2. Germline CDR1 and CDR2: SGHTA and FQGNSA. This CDR3 has 18 amino acids. Trimming removed 5 bases from V and 3 bases from J; junction bases left unmatched: 11. The CDR3 DNA follows: TGTGCCAGCAGCGTCCGAAGTGGGACTAGCGGGGCAACAGATACGCAGTATTTT. Amino acids: CASSVRSGTSGATDTQYF.

The V and J genes are TRBV5-6 and TRBJ2-5; 9 bases are a match to TRBD1. Germline V gene lookup returns CDR1 SGHDT and CDR2 YYEEEE. V was clipped by 4 bases and J by 2 bases; unmatched bases: 9. The CDR3 extends over 16 amino acids. As DNA, the CDR3 is TGTGCCAGCAGCCTTCCGGGACAGGGACTTCAAGAGACCCAGTACTTC. Translation: CASSLPGQGLQETQYF. Filled out from reference TRBV5-6 and TRBJ2-5, the complete variable domain reads DAGVTQSPTHLIKTRGQQVTLRCSPKSGHDTVSWYQQALGQGPQFIFQYYEEEERQRGNFPDRFSGHQFPNYSSELNVNALLLGDSALYLCASSLPGQGLQETQYFGPGTRLLVL.

The chain joins TRBV5-6 to TRBJ2-1; 7 bases fit TRBD1. J gave up 4 bases and V 4 bases, and 14 bases lay outside the gene matches. The length of the CDR3 is 17 residues. Germline CDR1 is SGHDT and CDR2 is YYEEEE. The CDR3 coding sequence is TGTGCCAGCAGCGACTTAGGCCCGGGACAGTTGTACAATGAGCAGTTCTTC. Translated, it gives CASSDLGPGQLYNEQFF. The variable domain in full, with the rest retrieved from reference TRBV5-6 and TRBJ2-1, is DAGVTQSPTHLIKTRGQQVTLRCSPKSGHDTVSWYQQALGQGPQFIFQYYEEEERQRGNFPDRFSGHQFPNYSSELNVNALLLGDSALYLCASSDLGPGQLYNEQFFGPGTRLTVL.

The rearrangement joins TRBV6-5 to TRBJ2-3; possible D gene TRBD2, 6 bases. The CDR3 runs to 16 residues. V was pared by 4 bases and J by 2 bases, with 16 bases between. The V gene's germline CDR1 is MNHEY and CDR2 SVGAGI. The CDR3, as DNA: TGTGCCAGCAGTTCCTCGCCGGGGGACCCCACAGATACGCAGTATTTT. It codes for CASSSSPGDPTDTQYF.

The rearrangement links TRBV7-9 to TRBJ1-3; 7 nucleotides line up with TRBD1. The germline V gene encodes CDR1 SEHNR and CDR2 FQNEAQ (reference sequence). The junction had 3 bases not matched to a gene; V was cut back by 4 bases and J by 3 bases. This CDR3 contains 14 residues. The CDR3, as DNA: TGTGCCAGCAGCTACTGGGACAGTGGAAACACCATATATTTT. Encoded protein: CASSYWDSGNTIYF.

The rearrangement joins TRBV7-9 to TRBJ1-3; 9 bases line up with TRBD1. CDR3 length: 18 amino acids. Losses at the gene ends were 4 bases for V and 4 bases for J; bases not matched to a gene: 14. Germline values: CDR1 SEHNR, CDR2 FQNEAQ (reference sequence). CDR3 sequence reads: CASSSPKTGGPAGNTIYF. CDR3 nucleotides: TGTGCCAGCAGCTCTCCGAAGACAGGGGGTCCGGCCGGAAACACCATATATTTT.

The gene calls are TRBV6-2 or TRBV6-3 and TRBJ1-4, with D tentatively TRBD1 (6 bases). The CDR3 contains 16 residues. V was trimmed by 5 bases and J by 6 bases, leaving 19 bases between them. The germline V gene encodes CDR1 MNHEY and CDR2 SVGEGT. The CDR3 DNA is TGTGCCAGCAGTCCCCGACAGGCCCGGGAGGATGAAAAACTGTTTTTT. Amino acid sequence: CASSPRQAREDEKLFF.

The rearrangement uses TRBV11-1 and TRBJ2-4, with a tentative D call TRBD2 (6 bases). Looked up from germline, CDR1 is SGHAT and CDR2 is FQDESV (reference sequence). The ends were cut back, 0 bases at V and 7 bases at J, with 7 bases in the middle. The CDR3 is 13 residues long. The CDR3 spells CASSLAAGNIQYF. The CDR3 nucleotides read TGTGCCAGCAGCTTAGCTGCGGGGAACATTCAGTACTTC.

The V gene is TRBV5-4, the J gene TRBJ1-1; D not resolved. The CDR3 totals 14 residues. V lost 2 bases to trimming and J lost 0 bases, with 8 bases between them. The germline V gene has CDR1 SGHNT and CDR2 YYREEE (reference sequence). CDR3 protein: CASSLGRLNTEAFF. The CDR3 nucleotides are TGTGCCAGCAGCTTAGGCAGGCTGAACACTGAAGCTTTCTTT.

This chain joins TRBV7-8 and TRBJ2-3; D is uncertain. The germline V gene has CDR1 SGHVS and CDR2 FQNEAQ. The CDR3 has 14 residues. Trimming took off 3 bases at V and 2 bases at J, with 9 bases between the two ends. The CDR3 sequence is CASSFSTDTDTQYF. Written as DNA, the CDR3 is TGTGCCAGCAGCTTCTCAACCGACACAGATACGCAGTATTTT.

The chain carries TRBV7-2 and TRBJ2-7, with TRBD2 matching 12 bases. CDR3 length equals 16 residues. In germline, CDR1 is SGHTA, CDR2 FQGNSA. With 1 base clipped from V and 5 bases from J, the junction kept 6 bases outside the gene matches. Written as DNA, the CDR3 is TGTGCCAGCAGCTTAGGACTAGCGGGGGTTCAAGACGAGCAGTACTTC. Its protein product is CASSLGLAGVQDEQYF.

The chain has TRBV19 and TRBJ2-6; possibly TRBD1 for D (5 bases). V lost 3 bases, J lost 1 base, and 7 bases lay in between. This CDR3 comprises 15 residues. Germline CDR1 is LNHDA and CDR2 is SQIVND (reference sequence). The CDR3, as DNA: TGTGCCAGTAGTATGGCAGGGTCTGGGGCCAACGTCCTGACTTTC. The encoded protein is CASSMAGSGANVLTF.

The chain links TRBV5-3 to TRBJ2-7, with D perhaps TRBD2 (7 bases). TRBV5-3 is known as an ORF, though its function is uncertain. V lost 5 bases and J lost 1, with 16 bases in between. The CDR3 has 15 residues. The CDR3 nucleotides read TGTGCCAGAAGACCGTGGGGAGGGGGATCCTACGAGCAGTACTTC. The encoded protein is CARRPWGGGSYEQYF.

CDR3 region: CAVSKGAGSLAYEQYF. CDR3 sequence (DNA): TGTGCCGTTTCGAAGGGGGCGGGTAGTTTGGCCTACGAGCAGTACTTC. The gene calls are TRBV6-6 and TRBJ2-7; 7 bases are shared with TRBD1. This CDR3 region has 16 residues. After removal of 11 bases from V and 2 bases from J, the junction contained 18 bases not matched to a gene. CDR1 and CDR2 from the germline V gene are MNHNY and SVGAGI (reference sequence).

The chain employs TRBV5-4 and TRBJ1-2, with 7 bases aligning to TRBD1. CDR3 length: 13 residues. Germline V gene data show CDR1 as SGHNT and CDR2 as YYREEE (reference sequence). V was clipped by 4 bases and J by 5 bases; unmatched bases: 5. In DNA form, the CDR3 reads TGTGCCAGCAGCATCCCGGGACAGTATGGCTACACCTTC. Encoded protein: CASSIPGQYGYTF.

This sequence joins TRBV28 and TRBJ2-7, with D possibly TRBD2 on 5 matching bases. CDR3 length: 15 residues. Germline lookup yields CDR1 MDHEN and CDR2 SYDVKM. Trimming pared 5 bases from V and 3 bases from J, leaving 17 bases between. The CDR3 loop is CASSPPLVGSYEQYF. CDR3 nucleotide sequence: TGTGCCAGCAGTCCCCCACTCGTGGGGAGCTACGAGCAGTACTTC.

The chain carries TRBV9 and TRBJ1-6; TRBD1 might be the D (6 bases). This CDR3 spans 14 amino acids. Trimming cost V 0 bases and J 7 bases, with 8 bases left between them. Germline CDR1 is SGDLS and CDR2 is YYNGEE. The CDR3 here is CASSVEQGNSPLHF. The CDR3 nucleotides read TGTGCCAGCAGCGTAGAGCAGGGGAATTCACCCCTCCACTTT.

This chain links TRBV19 with TRBJ1-1; no firm D call. Trimming removed 6 bases at V and 7 bases at J, with 15 bases between. Germline assignment: CDR1 LNHDA and CDR2 SQIVND (reference sequence). The CDR3 is made up of 13 amino acids. The CDR3 reads CASRLVLSSEAFF. In DNA, the CDR3 is TGTGCCAGTAGATTAGTTCTCTCGAGTGAAGCTTTCTTT.

This clone was recorded only once. The rearrangement joins TRBV5-1 to TRBJ1-6; the match to TRBD1 covers 7 bases. Looked up from germline, CDR1 is SGHRS and CDR2 is YFSETQ. CDR3 length: 16 residues. V lost 0 bases, J lost 9 bases, and 9 bases stayed unmatched. The CDR3 sequence is CASSLASGQVASPLHF. CDR3 bases: TGCGCCAGCAGCTTGGCCTCCGGACAGGTTGCTTCACCCCTCCACTTT.

Details on this clone: Other DNA sequences from this sample encode an identical CDR3 as well. The chain couples TRBV27 to TRBJ1-4; 8 bases map to TRBD1. Germline V gene lookup returns CDR1 MNHEY and CDR2 SMNVEV (reference sequence). The V and J ends lost 4 bases and 0 bases, in that order; junction bases with no gene match: 1. This CDR3 has 15 residues. The CDR3 protein is CASSSTGATNEKLFF. The CDR3 DNA follows: TGTGCCAGCAGTTCGACAGGGGCAACTAATGAAAAACTGTTTTTT.

The chain has TRBV9 and TRBJ1-5; 12 bases line up with TRBD1. The CDR3 length is 18 residues. V shed 2 bases and J 2 bases; nucleotides not matched to a gene: 8. From germline, CDR1 is SGDLS and CDR2 YYNGEE. CDR3 residues: CASSVGTGGEWGNQPQHF. DNA for the CDR3: TGTGCCAGCAGCGTTGGGACAGGGGGCGAATGGGGCAATCAGCCCCAGCATTTT.

The rearrangement uses TRBV7-9 and TRBJ1-2; D is undetermined. Germline loops: CDR1 SEHNR, CDR2 FQNEAQ (reference sequence). This CDR3 is 14 amino acids long. The V end was cut by 5 bases, the J end by 6 bases, with 16 bases between. The CDR3 reads CASSPLLLGHGYTF. The CDR3 DNA reads TGTGCCAGCAGCCCCCTCCTTCTAGGGCATGGCTACACCTTC. Full variable domain (remainder filled in from reference TRBV7-9 and TRBJ1-2): DTGVSQNPRHKITKRGQNVTFRCDPISEHNRLYWYRQTLGQGPEFLTYFQNEAQLEKSRLLSDRFSAERPKGSFSTLEIQRTEQGDSAMYLCASSPLLLGHGYTFGSGTRLTVV.

The chain recombines TRBV4-3 with TRBJ1-5; no definite D call. The CDR3 consists of 14 residues. V dropped 1 base and J dropped 7 bases, with 11 bases sitting between them. Looked up from germline, CDR1 is LGHNA and CDR2 is YSLEER. The CDR3 loop is CASSQAPALQPQHF. CDR3 DNA: TGCGCCAGCAGCCAAGCCCCAGCGCTACAGCCCCAGCATTTT.

The V gene is TRBV12-5, the J gene TRBJ2-1; the D is unclear. The CDR3 covers 14 residues. Trimming stripped 2 bases from V and 4 bases from J, with 9 bases between. Germline CDR1 is LGHNT and CDR2 is FRNRAP. In DNA, the CDR3 is TGTGCTAGTGGTTTGCATTCACGTTACAATGAGCAGTTCTTC. Protein product: CASGLHSRYNEQFF.

The chain has TRBV7-9 and TRBJ1-3; maybe TRBD1 (6 bases). V lost 5 bases to trimming and J lost 0 bases, with 17 bases between them. Germline values: CDR1 SEHNR, CDR2 FQNEAQ (reference sequence). The CDR3 runs 17 residues. The DNA for the CDR3 is TGTGCCAGCAGCGCCCCCCCGGGACAATTCTCTGGAAACACCATATATTTT. This gives the protein CASSAPPGQFSGNTIYF.

The rearrangement uses TRBV4-2 and TRBJ2-7, with 12 bases lining up with TRBD2. The CDR3 totals 17 residues. CDR1 is LGHNA and CDR2 is YNFKEQ in the germline V gene. J was trimmed by 5 bases and V by 0 bases; bases with no gene match: 8. The CDR3 sequence: CASSQDRLAGGPDEQYF. The CDR3 DNA reads as TGTGCCAGCAGCCAAGATCGGCTAGCGGGGGGGCCGGACGAGCAGTACTTC.

This chain links TRBV6-5 with TRBJ1-5, with no clear D. Per germline, CDR1 MNHEY and CDR2 SVGAGI. This CDR3 is 14 amino acids long. Trimming cost V 5 bases and J 1 base, with 9 bases left between them. Written as DNA, the CDR3 is TGTGCCAGCAGTACCCACATAAGCAATCAGCCCCAGCATTTT. This encodes CASSTHISNQPQHF.

The chain carries TRBV11-2 and TRBJ2-7; TRBD1 might be the D (6 bases). V was trimmed by 3 bases and J by 1 base, leaving 13 bases between them. The V gene's germline CDR1 is SGHAT and CDR2 FQNNGV. CDR3 size: 15 residues. The CDR3: CASSLGPDRSYEQYF. CDR3 nucleotide sequence: TGTGCCAGCAGCTTGGGTCCGGACAGATCCTACGAGCAGTACTTC.